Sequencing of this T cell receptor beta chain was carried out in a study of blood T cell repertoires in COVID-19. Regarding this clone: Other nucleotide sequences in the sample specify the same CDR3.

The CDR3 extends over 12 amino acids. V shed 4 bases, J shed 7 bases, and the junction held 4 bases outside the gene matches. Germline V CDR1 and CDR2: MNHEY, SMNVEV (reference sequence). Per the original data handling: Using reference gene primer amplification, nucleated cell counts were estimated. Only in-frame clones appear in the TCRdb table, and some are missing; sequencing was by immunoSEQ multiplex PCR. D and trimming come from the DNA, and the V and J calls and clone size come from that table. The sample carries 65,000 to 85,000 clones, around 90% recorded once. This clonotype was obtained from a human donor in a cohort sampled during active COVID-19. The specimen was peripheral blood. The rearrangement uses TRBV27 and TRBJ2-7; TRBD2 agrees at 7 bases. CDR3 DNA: TGTGCCAGCAGTTCCCCGGGGGGTGAGCAGTACTTC. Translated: CASSSPGGEQYF.